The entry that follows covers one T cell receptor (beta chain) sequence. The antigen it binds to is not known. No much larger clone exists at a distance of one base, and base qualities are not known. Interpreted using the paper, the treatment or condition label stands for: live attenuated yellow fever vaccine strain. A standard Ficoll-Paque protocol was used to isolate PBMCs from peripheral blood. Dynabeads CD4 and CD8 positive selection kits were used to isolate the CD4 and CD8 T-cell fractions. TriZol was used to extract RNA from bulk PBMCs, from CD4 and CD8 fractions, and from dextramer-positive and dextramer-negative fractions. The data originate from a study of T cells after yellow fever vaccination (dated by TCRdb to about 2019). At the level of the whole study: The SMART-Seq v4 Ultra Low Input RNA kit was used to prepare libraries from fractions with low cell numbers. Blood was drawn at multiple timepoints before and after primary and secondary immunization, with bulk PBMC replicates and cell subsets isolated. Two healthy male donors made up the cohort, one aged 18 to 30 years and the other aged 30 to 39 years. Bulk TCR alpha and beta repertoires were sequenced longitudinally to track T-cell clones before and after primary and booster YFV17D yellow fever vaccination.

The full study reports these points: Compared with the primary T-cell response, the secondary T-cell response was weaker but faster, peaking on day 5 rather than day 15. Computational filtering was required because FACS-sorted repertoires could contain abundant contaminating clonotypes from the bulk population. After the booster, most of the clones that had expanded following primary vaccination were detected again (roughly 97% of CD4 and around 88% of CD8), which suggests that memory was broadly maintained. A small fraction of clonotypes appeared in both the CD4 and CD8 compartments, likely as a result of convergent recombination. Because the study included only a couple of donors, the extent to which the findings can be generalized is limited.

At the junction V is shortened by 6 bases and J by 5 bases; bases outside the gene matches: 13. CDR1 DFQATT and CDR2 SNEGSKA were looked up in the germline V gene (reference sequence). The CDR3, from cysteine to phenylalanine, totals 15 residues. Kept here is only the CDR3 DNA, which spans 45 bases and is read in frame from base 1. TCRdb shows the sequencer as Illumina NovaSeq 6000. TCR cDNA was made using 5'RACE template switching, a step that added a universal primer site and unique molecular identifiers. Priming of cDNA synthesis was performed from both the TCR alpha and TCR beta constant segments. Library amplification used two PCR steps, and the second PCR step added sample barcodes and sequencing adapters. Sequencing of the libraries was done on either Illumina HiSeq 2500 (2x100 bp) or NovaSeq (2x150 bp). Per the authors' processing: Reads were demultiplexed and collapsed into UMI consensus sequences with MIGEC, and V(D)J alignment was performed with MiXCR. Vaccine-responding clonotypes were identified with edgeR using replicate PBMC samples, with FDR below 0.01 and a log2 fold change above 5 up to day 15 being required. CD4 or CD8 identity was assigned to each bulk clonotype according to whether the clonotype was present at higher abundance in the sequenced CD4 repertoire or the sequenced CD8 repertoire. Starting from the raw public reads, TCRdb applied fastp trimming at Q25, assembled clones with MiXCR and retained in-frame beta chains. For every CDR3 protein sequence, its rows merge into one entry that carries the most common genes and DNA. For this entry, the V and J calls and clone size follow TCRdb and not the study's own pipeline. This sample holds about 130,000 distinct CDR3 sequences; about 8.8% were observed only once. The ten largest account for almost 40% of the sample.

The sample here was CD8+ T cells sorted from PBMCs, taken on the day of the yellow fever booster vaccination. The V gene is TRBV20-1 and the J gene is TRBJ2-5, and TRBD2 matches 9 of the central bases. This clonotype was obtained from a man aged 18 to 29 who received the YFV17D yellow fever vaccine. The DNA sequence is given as TGCAGTGCCCCGGGGCGGGGGGGCCGAGGGGAGACCCAGTACTTC. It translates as CSAPGRGGRGETQYF.